This T cell receptor beta chain was captured in a study of T cell changes during pregnancy in multiple sclerosis. V lost 1 base and J 6 bases, leaving 17 bases between the germline ends. CDR1 and CDR2 from the germline V gene are SGDLS and YYNGEE. This CDR3 is 15 amino acids long. The table came from immunoSEQ multiplex PCR; TCRdb's copy has only in-frame clones and leaves some out. The data contain 60,000 to 85,000 clones, less than 95% of them seen just once; the ten biggest clones take up about 0.5%. Sequences were derived from peripheral blood, sampled in the third trimester of pregnancy. The rearrangement joins TRBV9 to TRBJ2-7; possibly TRBD1 for D (6 bases). This TCR derives from a female donor with multiple sclerosis, enrolled in a pregnancy study. CDR3 DNA sequence: TGTGCCAGCAGCGTAAGCACAGGGCCTCCAGGCGAGCAGTACTTC. Translation: CASSVSTGPPGEQYF.